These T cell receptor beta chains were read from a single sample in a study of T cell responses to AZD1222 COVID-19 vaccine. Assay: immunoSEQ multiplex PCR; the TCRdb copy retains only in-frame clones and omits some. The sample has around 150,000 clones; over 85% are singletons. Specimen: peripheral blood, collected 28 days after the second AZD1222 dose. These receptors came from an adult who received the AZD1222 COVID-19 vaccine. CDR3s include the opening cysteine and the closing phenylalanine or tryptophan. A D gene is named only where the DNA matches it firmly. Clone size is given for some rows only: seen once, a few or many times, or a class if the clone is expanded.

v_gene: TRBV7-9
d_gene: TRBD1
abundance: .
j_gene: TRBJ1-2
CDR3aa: CASSSLTPLQGFYGYTF
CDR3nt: TGTGCCAGCAGCTCTCTAACGCCCCTACAGGGGTTCTATGGCTACACCTTC

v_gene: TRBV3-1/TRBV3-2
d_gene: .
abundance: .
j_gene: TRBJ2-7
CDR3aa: CASSQVPAVSYEQYF
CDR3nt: TGTGCCAGCAGCCAGGTCCCTGCCGTCTCCTACGAGCAGTACTTC

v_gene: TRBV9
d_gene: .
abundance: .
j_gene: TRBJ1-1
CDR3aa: CASSVAGDWENTEAFF
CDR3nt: TGTGCCAGCAGCGTAGCCGGAGACTGGGAGAACACTGAAGCTTTCTTT

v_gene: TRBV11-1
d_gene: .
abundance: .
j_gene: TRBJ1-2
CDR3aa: CASSPRRINYGYTF
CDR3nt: TGTGCCAGCAGCCCCCGACGGATTAACTATGGCTACACCTTC

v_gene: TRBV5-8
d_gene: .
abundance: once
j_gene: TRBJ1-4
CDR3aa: CASSLGWSVTNEKLFF
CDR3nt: TGTGCCAGCAGCTTGGGGTGGAGCGTTACTAATGAAAAACTGTTTTTT

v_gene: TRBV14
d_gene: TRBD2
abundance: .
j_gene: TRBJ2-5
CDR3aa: CASSQIAGALAQYF
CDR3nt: TGTGCCAGCAGCCAGATAGCGGGGGCCCTGGCCCAGTACTTC

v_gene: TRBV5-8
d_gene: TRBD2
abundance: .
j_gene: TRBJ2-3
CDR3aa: CASSWGTSGGTDTQYF
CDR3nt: TGTGCCAGCAGCTGGGGGACTAGCGGGGGCACAGATACGCAGTATTTT

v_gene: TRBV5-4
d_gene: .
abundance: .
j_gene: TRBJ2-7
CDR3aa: CASSLEGSPYEQYF
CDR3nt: TGTGCCAGCAGCTTGGAGGGGTCCCCCTACGAGCAGTACTTC

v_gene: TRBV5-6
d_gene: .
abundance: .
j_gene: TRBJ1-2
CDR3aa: CASSLGGSKVGYTF
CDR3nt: TGTGCCAGCAGCCTGGGGGGCAGTAAGGTTGGCTACACCTTC

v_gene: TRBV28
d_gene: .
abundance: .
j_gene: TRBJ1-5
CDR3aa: CASPQSGRSALDQPQHF
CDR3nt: TGTGCCAGCCCCCAGTCGGGCAGGTCAGCATTAGATCAGCCCCAGCATTTT

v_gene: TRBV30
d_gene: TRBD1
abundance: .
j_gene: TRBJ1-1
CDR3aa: CAWSVKGRGLNTEAFF
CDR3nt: TGTGCCTGGAGTGTTAAGGGTAGGGGGCTGAACACTGAAGCTTTCTTT

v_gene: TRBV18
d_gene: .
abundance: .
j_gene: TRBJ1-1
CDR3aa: CASSPTRTTEAFF
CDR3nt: TGTGCCAGCTCACCAACGAGAACCACTGAAGCTTTCTTT

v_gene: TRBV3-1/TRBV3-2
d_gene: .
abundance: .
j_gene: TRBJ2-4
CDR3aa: CASRGAAKNIQYF
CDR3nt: TGTGCCAGCAGGGGGGCGGCCAAAAACATTCAGTACTTC

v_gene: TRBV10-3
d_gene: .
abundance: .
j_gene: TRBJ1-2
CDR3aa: CAISESTILLGGSYGYTF
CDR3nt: TGTGCCATCAGTGAGTCCACAATCTTATTGGGGGGCTCCTATGGCTACACCTTC

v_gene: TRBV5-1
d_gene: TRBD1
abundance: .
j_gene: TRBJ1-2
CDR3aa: CASSLGQGDGYTF
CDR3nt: TGCGCCAGCAGCTTGGGGCAGGGGGATGGCTACACCTTC

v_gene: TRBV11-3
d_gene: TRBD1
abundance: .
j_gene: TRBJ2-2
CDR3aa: CASSLTGVHTGELFF
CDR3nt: TGTGCCAGCAGCCTGACAGGGGTACACACCGGGGAGCTGTTTTTT

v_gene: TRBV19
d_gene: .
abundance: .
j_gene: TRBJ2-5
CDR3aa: CASSKTPSPTETQYF
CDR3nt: TGTGCCAGTAGTAAGACCCCCTCCCCGACGGAGACCCAGTACTTC

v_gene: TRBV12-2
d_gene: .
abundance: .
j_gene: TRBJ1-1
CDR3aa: CASRLALFVGDRHTEAFF
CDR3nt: TGTGCAAGTCGCTTAGCGCTTTTCGTTGGGGACAGGCACACTGAAGCTTTCTTT

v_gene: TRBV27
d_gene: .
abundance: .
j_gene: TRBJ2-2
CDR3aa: CASSLSPDLLSGAGGELFF
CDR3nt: TGTGCCAGCAGTTTATCCCCCGACCTCCTCTCGGGGGCGGGGGGGGAGCTGTTTTTT

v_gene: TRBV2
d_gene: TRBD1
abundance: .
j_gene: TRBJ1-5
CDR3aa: CASNTQGGNQPQHF
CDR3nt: TGTGCCAGCAACACACAGGGGGGCAATCAGCCCCAGCATTTT

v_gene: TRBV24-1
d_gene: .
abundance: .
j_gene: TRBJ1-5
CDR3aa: CATSPGVGGNQPQHF
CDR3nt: TGTGCCACCTCCCCCGGGGTTGGGGGCAATCAGCCCCAGCATTTT

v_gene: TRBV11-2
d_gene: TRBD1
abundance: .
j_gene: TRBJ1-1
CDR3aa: CASSLRTGGTEAFF
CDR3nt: TGTGCCAGCAGCCTGCGGACAGGGGGCACTGAAGCTTTCTTT

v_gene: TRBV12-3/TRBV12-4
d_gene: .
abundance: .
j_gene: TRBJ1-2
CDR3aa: CASSFEGVYGYTF
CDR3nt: TGTGCCAGCAGTTTCGAGGGAGTTTACGGCTACACCTTC

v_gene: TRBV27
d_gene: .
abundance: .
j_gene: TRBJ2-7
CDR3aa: CASSFRWGYEQYF
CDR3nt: TGTGCCAGCAGTTTTCGGTGGGGTTACGAGCAGTACTTC

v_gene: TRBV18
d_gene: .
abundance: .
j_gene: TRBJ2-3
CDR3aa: CASSPQLAIGDTQYF
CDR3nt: TGTGCCAGCTCACCACAATTAGCAATTGGTGATACGCAGTATTTT

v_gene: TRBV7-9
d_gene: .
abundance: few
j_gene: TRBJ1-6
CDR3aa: CASSPFFGTPLHF
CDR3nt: TGTGCCAGCAGCCCCTTTTTTGGCACACCCCTCCACTTT

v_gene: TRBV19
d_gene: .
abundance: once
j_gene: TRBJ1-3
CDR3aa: CASSIRWYGETSGNTIYF
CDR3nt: TGTGCCAGTAGTATTCGGTGGTACGGGGAGACCTCTGGAAACACCATATATTTT

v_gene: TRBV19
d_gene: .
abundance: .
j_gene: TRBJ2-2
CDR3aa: CASSIDPRGGATGELFF
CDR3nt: TGTGCCAGTAGTATAGACCCACGTGGGGGGGCTACCGGGGAGCTGTTTTTT

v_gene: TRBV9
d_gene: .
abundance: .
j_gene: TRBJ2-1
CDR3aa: CASSVGDFNNEQFF
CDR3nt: TGTGCCAGCAGCGTAGGGGACTTTAACAATGAGCAGTTCTTC

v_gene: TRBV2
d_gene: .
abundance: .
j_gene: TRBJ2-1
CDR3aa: CASSEDQRGYNEQFF
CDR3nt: TGTGCCAGCAGTGAGGACCAGAGGGGTTACAATGAGCAGTTCTTC

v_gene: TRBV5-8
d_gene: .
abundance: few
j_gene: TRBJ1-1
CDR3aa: CASGAFWATEAFF
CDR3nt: TGTGCCAGCGGGGCTTTTTGGGCCACTGAAGCTTTCTTT

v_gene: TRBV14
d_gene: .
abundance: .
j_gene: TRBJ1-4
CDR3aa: CASSPWTATNEKLFF
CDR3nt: TGTGCCAGCAGCCCCTGGACTGCAACTAATGAAAAACTGTTTTTT

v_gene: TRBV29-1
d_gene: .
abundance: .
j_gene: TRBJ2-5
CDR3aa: CSVGEDVWYQETQYF
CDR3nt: TGCAGCGTGGGGGAGGACGTTTGGTACCAAGAGACCCAGTACTTC

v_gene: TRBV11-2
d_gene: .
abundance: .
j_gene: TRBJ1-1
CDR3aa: CASRTGANTEAFF
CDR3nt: TGTGCCAGTAGAACCGGGGCTAACACTGAAGCTTTCTTT

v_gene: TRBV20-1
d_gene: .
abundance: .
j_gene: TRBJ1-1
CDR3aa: CSAELDTEAFF
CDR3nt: TGCAGTGCGGAATTGGACACTGAAGCTTTCTTT

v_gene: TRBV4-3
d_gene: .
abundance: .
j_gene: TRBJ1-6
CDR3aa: CASSDNALIYNSPLHF
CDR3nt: TGCGCCAGCAGCGACAACGCTCTTATCTATAATTCACCCCTCCACTTT

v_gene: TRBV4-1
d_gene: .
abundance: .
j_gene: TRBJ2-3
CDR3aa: CASSQEAAGGRRTQYF
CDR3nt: TGCGCCAGCAGCCAAGAGGCTGCCGGAGGTCGGAGGACGCAGTATTTT

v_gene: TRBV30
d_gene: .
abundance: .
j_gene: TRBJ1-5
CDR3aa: CAWSPGDVDGAQHF
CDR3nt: TGTGCCTGGAGCCCCGGGGATGTCGACGGGGCCCAGCATTTT

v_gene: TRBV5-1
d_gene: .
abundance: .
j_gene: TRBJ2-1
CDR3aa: CASSLAAAGSHNEQFF
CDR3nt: TGCGCCAGCAGCTTGGCCGCGGCAGGGTCCCACAATGAGCAGTTCTTC

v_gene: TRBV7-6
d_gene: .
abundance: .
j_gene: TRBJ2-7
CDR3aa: CASSLAGPYEQYF
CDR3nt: TGTGCCAGCAGCTTAGCAGGGCCCTACGAGCAGTACTTC

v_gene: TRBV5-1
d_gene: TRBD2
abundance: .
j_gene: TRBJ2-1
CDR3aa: CASSSTGGLGNEQFF
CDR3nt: TGCGCCAGCAGCTCCACGGGGGGGCTCGGTAATGAGCAGTTCTTC

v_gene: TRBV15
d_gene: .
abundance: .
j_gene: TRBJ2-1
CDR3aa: CATSTNRYPLEFF
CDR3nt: TGTGCCACCAGCACCAACCGATACCCCTTAGAGTTCTTC

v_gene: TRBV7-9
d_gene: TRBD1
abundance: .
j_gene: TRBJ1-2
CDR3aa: CASSSRTGPLRGYTF
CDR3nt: TGTGCCAGCAGCTCACGGACAGGGCCTTTGCGGGGCTACACCTTC

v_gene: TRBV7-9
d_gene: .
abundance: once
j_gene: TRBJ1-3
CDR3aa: CAGTPGNTIYF
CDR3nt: TGTGCCGGGACGCCGGGAAACACCATATATTTT

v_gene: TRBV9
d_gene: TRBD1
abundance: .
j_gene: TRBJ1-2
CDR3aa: CASSVEGTGRYGYTF
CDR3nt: TGTGCCAGCAGCGTCGAGGGGACAGGGCGCTATGGCTACACCTTC

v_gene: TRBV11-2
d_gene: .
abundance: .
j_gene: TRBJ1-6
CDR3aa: CASSPGGIGSPLHF
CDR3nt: TGTGCCAGCAGCCCCGGGGGGATCGGGTCACCCCTCCACTTT

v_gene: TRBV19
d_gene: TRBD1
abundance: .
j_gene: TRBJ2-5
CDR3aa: CASSTRTGIETQYF
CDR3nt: TGTGCCAGTAGTACTCGGACAGGGATTGAGACCCAGTACTTC

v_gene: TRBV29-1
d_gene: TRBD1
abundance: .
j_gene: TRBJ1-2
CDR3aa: CSVPGQPSYGYTF
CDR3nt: TGCAGCGTTCCGGGACAGCCCTCTTATGGCTACACCTTC